The sequence of this TCR beta chain was determined in a study of T cells expressing NK-cell markers. As the method of synthesis, 5'RACE template switching with UMIs yielded TCR beta cDNA. TCRdb re-analyzed the 5' RACE reads; it lists each CDR3 protein once, without DNA. The table lists 550,000 or so distinct CDR3 sequences, with roughly 3.6% in the top ten. The CDR3 runs 14 residues. Germline V lookup: CDR1 SQVTM, CDR2 ANQGSEA. Input material: blood T cells: a sorted CD56 or NKG2C T cell subset, CD4+ or CD8+ T cells, or bulk PBMC T cells (not recorded which). The chain employs TRBV29-1 and TRBJ2-7; TCRdb designates TRBD1, a call that cannot be tested without DNA. The sequence was obtained from a man aged 18-30 years in good health. The CDR3 region is CSVGARGGGYEQYF.